This T cell receptor beta chain emerged from a study of Ad26.COV2.S vaccination and SARS-CoV-2 variants (dated by TCRdb to the early 2020s). In terms of the full investigation: Donors in the vaccine arm were drawn from COV1001, a phase I-IIa trial of Ad26.COV2.S in healthy adults that was multicentre, randomized, double-blind and placebo-controlled. Ad26.COV2.S was administered intramuscularly at a dose of 5x10^10 or 1x10^11 viral particles, either as one shot or as two shots given 56 days apart. TCRbeta repertoire sequencing served as the tool for gauging how specific and how broad the SARS-CoV-2-reactive T cell receptors were following Ad26.COV2.S vaccination. The TCR-sequenced set comprised approximately 30 samples: around 20 Ad26.COV2.S vaccine recipients, 5 placebo recipients and 8 SARS-CoV-2 convalescent individuals. Participants in the trial were split at random into five groups of five each, receiving low-dose or high-dose Ad26.COV2.S once or twice, or else placebo on both occasions. Investigators did not know the trial group allocation while performing experiments and assessing outcomes.

General findings and caveats noted by the study authors: According to the authors, total T cell responses may have been underestimated by the TCR breadth and depth analyses. Comparable non-spike TCR breadth was observed between vaccine and placebo recipients, consistent with only spike being contained in the vaccine. After vaccination, spike-specific CD8+ and CD4+ T cell responses were reported to show substantial breadth. Ad26.COV2.S recipients had higher spike-specific TCR breadth than placebo recipients (P = 0.0014). Comparing responses between vaccine doses or regimens was not something the study was powered to do.

Read against the paper, the sample's treatment or condition label means: around 19 received Ad26.COV2.S at low or high dose, single or two shots; about 5 received placebo; per-sample allocation not given. For vaccine and placebo recipients, the sequenced repertoires came from samples collected on day 63 after the first injection. Cohort 1b enrolled roughly 25 adults aged 18-55 years at a single site in Boston, USA, between 29 July and 7 August 2020. Ad26.COV2.S was a replication-incompetent adenovirus type 26 vector that expressed a prefusion-stabilized SARS-CoV-2 spike protein derived from the original Wuhan strain. With regard to this clone: The antigen it recognizes is unknown. Base qualities are not recorded, but no much larger clone differs from it by a single base.

At the junction V is shortened by 4 bases and J by 8 bases, with 12 bases in between. CDR1 SGHDT and CDR2 YYEEEE were looked up in the germline V gene. The CDR3 spans 12 residues, from the cysteine through the phenylalanine. The sequence is cut down to CDR3 DNA, 36 bases in frame from base 1. TCRbeta CDR3 regions were sequenced with the immunoSEQ Assay. After extraction, genomic DNA underwent amplification by bias-controlled multiplex PCR, followed by high-throughput sequencing. On the study's bioinformatics: To quantify the absolute abundance of every unique TCRbeta CDR3 region, sequences were collapsed and filtered. T cell fraction was estimated by normalizing TCRbeta template counts to usable DNA, with usable DNA measured through amplification of reference genes found in all nucleated cells. Repertoire TCRs were annotated as SARS-CoV-2-specific by exact matching of V gene, CDR3 amino acid sequence and J gene to a known reactive TCR set. The reference SARS-CoV-2 TCR set was obtained from MIRA and was filtered for enrichment in COVID-19-positive ImmuneCODE repertoires, whereby public or cross-reactive TCRs were removed. Drawing on the MIRA antigens, annotated TCRs were analysed further at the level of specific ORF or position within ORF. Breadth was defined as annotated unique rearrangements over total unique productive rearrangements; depth was the summed frequency of those rearrangements. Two-sided Wilcoxon rank-sum tests were used to compare TCR breadth between groups. In TCRdb, the immuneACCESS table is reduced to in-frame sequences with V and J assigned. These tables do not hold every clone; where another copy was compared, an unresolved V gene accounts for under half, and the others remain unexplained. The V and J calls and clone size are taken from that table; D and trimming were inferred from the DNA. In all, the sample holds 500,000 or so clones, and around 88% of those were seen once. The ten largest account for over 10% of the sample.

The sequences come from peripheral blood, collected in a trial of Ad26.COV2.S vaccine versus placebo. This clonotype was obtained from a person between 18 and 59 years old who received the Ad26.COV2.S COVID-19 vaccine or a placebo. The chain uses TRBV5-6 and TRBJ1-2; no D gene is confidently identified. The DNA sequence follows: TGTGCCAGCAGCATCGGACCAGAGGGCTACACCTTC. The encoded protein is CASSIGPEGYTF.